The sequence of this T cell receptor beta chain was determined in a study of metastatic and nonmetastatic thyroid tumors. This clone was observed a few times. The CDR3 spans 16 residues. The germline V gene encodes CDR1 MNHEY and CDR2 SVGEGT. V trimming: 2 bases; J trimming: 5 bases; junction bases outside the gene matches: 9. Each patient came to thyroid surgery without any prior treatment (of any kind). Via MiXCR, TCRdb re-called the PCR reads. Among tens of thousands of clones listed, just under 30% were seen once. The gene calls are TRBV6-2 or TRBV6-3 and TRBJ1-3; 7 nucleotides align to TRBD1. Sample: blood. The clonotype comes from a female donor with papillary thyroid cancer or a benign thyroid nodule (not recorded which). Some clones in this sample may be carry-over from other donors' samples. In DNA form, the CDR3 reads TGTGCCAGCAGTTACAGTGGGACAGCCACCCGAAACACCATATATTTT. Translation: CASSYSGTATRNTIYF.